This T cell receptor beta chain originates from a study of blood T cells in healthy people across ages. A J-beta primer mix and a sample-barcoded 5' primer were used in a second PCR of about 7 to 12 cycles. TCRdb fed the 5' RACE reads into MiXCR, producing one record per CDR3 protein. There are approximately 850,000 distinct CDR3 sequences in the sample; under 45% occur only once, and nearly 20% lies in the top ten. Per the germline V gene, CDR1 is PRHDT and CDR2 is FYEKMQ (reference sequence). Trimming took off 5 bases at V and 2 bases at J, with 15 bases between the two ends. This CDR3 region has 15 residues.

The receptor was isolated from a man in his 60s in good health. V gene TRBV13 combines with J gene TRBJ1-1; D not resolved. The sequenced sample consisted of blood. The CDR3 DNA follows: TGTGCCAGCAGCAAGACCCTCGGCATAAACACTGAAGCTTTCTTT. Amino acids: CASSKTLGINTEAFF.